A selection of T cell receptor beta chains follows, all from one sample in a study of T cells after yellow fever vaccination. A single record per CDR3 protein comes from TCRdb applying MiXCR to the 5' RACE reads. The data hold about 340,000 distinct CDR3 sequences, with over 8% observed a single time. The sequences come from PBMCs, collected on the day of the first yellow fever vaccination. The receptors were gathered from a man between 18 and 35 years old who received the YFV17D yellow fever vaccine. Both conserved end residues are part of each CDR3. D genes are given only for firm matches. Size is stated for part of the rows, as once, few or many counts, or as a class when the clone is expanded.

V,size,D,J,DNA,CDR3
TRBV3-1,-,-,TRBJ1-1,TGTGCCAGCAGCCGAAGCGAGACAGGGAACACTGAAGCTTTCTTT,CASSRSETGNTEAFF
TRBV4-2,-,-,TRBJ2-7,TGTGCCAGCAGCCCCGGGCTTCTCTGCGAGCAGTACTTC,CASSPGLLCEQYF
TRBV27,-,-,TRBJ2-3,TGTGCCAGCAGTTCCATCCGGGACATCTTATCAGATACGCAGTATTTT,CASSSIRDILSDTQYF
TRBV7-9,-,TRBD1,TRBJ1-1,TGTGCCAGCCCTCCCGGGACAGGGGAAACTAGGGGTGAAGCTTTCTTT,CASPPGTGETRGEAFF
TRBV5-1,many,-,TRBJ2-7,TGCGCCAGCAGCCTGAGCGATGAGCAGTACTTC,CASSLSDEQYF
TRBV20-1,few,-,TRBJ2-3,TGCAGTGCTAGGGTCAGCACAGATACGCAGTATTTT,CSARVSTDTQYF
TRBV18,-,-,TRBJ1-3,TGTGCCAGCTCCGCGTCGGCAGGCCATCGAGCGGGGAACACCATATATTTT,CASSASAGHRAGNTIYF
TRBV12-3/TRBV12-4,-,TRBD1,TRBJ2-5,TGTGCCAGCAGTTTGCGTGGGACAGTGGAGACCCAGTACTTC,CASSLRGTVETQYF
TRBV7-9,-,-,TRBJ1-5,TGTGCCAGCACCGAAGGATGGGGGGACAATCAGCCCCAGCATTTT,CASTEGWGDNQPQHF
TRBV20-1,-,TRBD2,TRBJ2-3,TGCAGTGTTGCCCCTTTAGCGGGGGGGCCGAGGGATACGCAGTATTTT,CSVAPLAGGPRDTQYF
TRBV28,once,-,TRBJ2-5,TGTGCCAGCAGGGCCTGGGGGGTAACGCGGACCCAGTACTTC,CASRAWGVTRTQYF
TRBV7-7,-,-,TRBJ1-1,TGTGCCAGCAGCCCATTCGCAGGGCCTGATGTGAACACTGAAGCTTTCTTT,CASSPFAGPDVNTEAFF
TRBV5-1,-,-,TRBJ1-1,TGCGCCAGCAGCTTGGGAATGGGAATACGGGCCAAGAACACTGAAGCTTTCTTT,CASSLGMGIRAKNTEAFF
TRBV5-1,few,-,TRBJ2-1,TGCGCCAGCACGCAGCGCGACGAGTGGGGGGCGCTGCCCTACAATGAGCAGTTCTTC,CASTQRDEWGALPYNEQFF
TRBV4-2,-,-,TRBJ2-2,TGTGCCAGCAGCCAACTTGACCCCGGGGAGCTGTTTTTT,CASSQLDPGELFF
TRBV29-1,-,-,TRBJ1-4,TGCAGCGTTGGTGTAGGGGGAGATGAAAAACTGTTTTTT,CSVGVGGDEKLFF